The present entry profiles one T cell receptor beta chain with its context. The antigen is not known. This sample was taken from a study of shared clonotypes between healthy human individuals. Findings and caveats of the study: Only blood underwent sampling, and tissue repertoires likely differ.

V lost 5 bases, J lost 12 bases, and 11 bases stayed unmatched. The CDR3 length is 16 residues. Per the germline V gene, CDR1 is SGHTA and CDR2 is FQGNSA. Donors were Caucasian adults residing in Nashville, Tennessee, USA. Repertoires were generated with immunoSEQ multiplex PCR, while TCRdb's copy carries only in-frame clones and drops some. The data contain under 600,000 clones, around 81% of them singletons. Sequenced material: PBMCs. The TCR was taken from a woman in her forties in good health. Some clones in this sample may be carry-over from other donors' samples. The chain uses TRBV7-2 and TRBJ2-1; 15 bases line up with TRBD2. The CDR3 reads CASSPRTSGRAVGQFF. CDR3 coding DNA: TGTGCCAGCAGCCCCCGGACTAGCGGGAGGGCAGTTGGGCAGTTCTTC. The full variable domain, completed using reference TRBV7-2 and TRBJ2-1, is GAGVSQSPSNKVTEKGKDVELRCDPISGHTALYWYRQSLGQGLEFLIYFQGNSAPDKSGLPSDRFSAERTGGSVSTLTIQRTQQEDSAVYLCASSPRTSGRAVGQFFGPGTRLTVL.